These 30 T cell receptor beta chains were all obtained from the same sample, sequenced in a study of T cells in Graves' hyperthyroidism and ophthalmopathy. Researchers took RNA transcripts and amplified the TCR beta CDR3 regions from them. HTBI primers were used for first-round RT-PCR of the TCR CDR3. One entry per CDR3 protein results from TCRdb running MiXCR on the multiplex PCR reads. The profile covers 350,000 to 400,000 distinct CDR3 sequences, with 15% appearing a single time and 30% to 35% taken by the ten largest. Sequencing input: blood. The receptor source for this set is a woman aged 25 to 45 with Graves' hyperthyroidism.

A single count supports this clonotype. The CDR3 bases are TGTGCCAGCAGTTTAAGTCTTGCGCAGAGAGCCTACGAGCAGTTCTTC. Residues: CASSLSLAQRAYEQFF. The chain couples TRBV27 to TRBJ2-7; D gene unclear. The J call is doubtful: the DNA matches TRBJ2-1 better. CDR1 MNHEY and CDR2 SMNVEV come from the germline V gene (reference sequence). The CDR3 consists of 16 residues.

This clonotype was picked up a small number of times. J is TRBJ2-1 and V is TRBV5-5; 10 bases line up with TRBD2. V trimming: 3 bases; J trimming: 0 bases; junction bases outside the gene matches: 3. Germline values: CDR1 SGHKS, CDR2 YYEKEE (reference sequence). This CDR3 has 16 residues. The CDR3 DNA is TGTGCCAGCAGCTGGGGACTAGCGAGCTCCTACAATGAGCAGTTCTTC. It codes for CASSWGLASSYNEQFF.

Only a few counts were recorded for this clonotype. The rearrangement uses TRBV24-1 and TRBJ2-1, with 9 positions matching TRBD1. CDR3 length equals 14 residues. J gave up 5 bases and V 9 bases, and 7 bases lay outside the gene matches. The germline CDR1 and CDR2 sequences are KGHDR and SFDVKD. CDR3 loop: CATGDRVDNNEQFF. The DNA of the CDR3 is TGTGCCACCGGGGACAGGGTAGATAACAATGAGCAGTTCTTC.

There are many counts of this clonotype. The chain has TRBV30 and TRBJ1-5, with D hard to call. Germline V CDR1 and CDR2: GTSNPN, SVGIG (reference sequence). Trimming stripped 0 bases from V and 5 bases from J, with 14 bases between. This CDR3 is 15 amino acids long. In DNA form, the CDR3 reads TGTGCCTGGAGTGTTCCTACAAACGGCTATCAGCCCCAGCATTTT. Translating gives CAWSVPTNGYQPQHF.

The V and J genes are TRBV28 and TRBJ2-1, with TRBD2 as a possible D gene (5 bases). V lost 7 bases, J lost 7 bases, and 20 bases lay in between. Germline V CDR1 and CDR2: MDHEN, SYDVKM. The CDR3 totals 15 residues. In nucleotides, the CDR3 is TGTGCCAGCACTTCCGGGTCACCGGGATGGAATGAGCAGTTCTTC. Its protein product is CASTSGSPGWNEQFF.

In this sample, this clonotype turned up a few times. The genes are TRBV28 and TRBJ2-5; D remains unclear. The CDR3 runs 13 residues. The V end lost 10 bases, the J end lost 4 bases, and 16 bases lay between the germline ends. Germline V CDR1 and CDR2: MDHEN, SYDVKM. The CDR3 protein is CATHPANGETQYF. CDR3 bases: TGTGCCACCCATCCGGCTAATGGAGAGACCCAGTACTTC.

In its sample, this clonotype was seen many times. This chain links TRBV27 with TRBJ2-1, with 10 bases matching TRBD1. The CDR3 is made up of 15 amino acids. The V gene's germline CDR1 is MNHEY and CDR2 SMNVEV (reference sequence). The V and J ends lost 1 base and 10 bases, in that order; junction bases with no gene match: 7. Here the CDR3 DNA reads TGTGCCAGCAGTTTATGGCAGACAGGGGGCCGGGAGCAGTTCTTC. This codes for CASSLWQTGGREQFF.

This clonotype was counted ten times or more. The genes are TRBV6-1 and TRBJ2-3, with TRBD2 matching 11 bases. The trim removed 6 bases at V and 4 bases at J, leaving 9 bases unmatched. The CDR3 is 16 amino acids. The germline V gene encodes CDR1 MNHNS and CDR2 SASEGT. The CDR3 DNA sequence: TGTGCCAGCAGCATGATGGGACTAGCGGACCCAGATACGCAGTATTTT. Translation gives CASSMMGLADPDTQYF.

A word on this clonotype: One end of the junction does not line up with germline, which may come from a read error. The genes are TRBV6-1 and TRBJ2-2; 9 bases are shared with TRBD2. The CDR3 covers 15 residues. Germline CDR1 is MNHNS and CDR2 is SASEGT. CDR3 residues: CAGSGLAGRTGELFF. In nucleotides, the CDR3 is TGTGCCGGCAGTGGGCTAGCGGGACGGACCGGGGAGCTGTTTTTT.

This clonotype was observed a few times. The J gene is TRBJ2-7, the V gene TRBV6-2 or TRBV6-3, with 7 bases matching TRBD2. The CDR3 is 15 amino acids. Germline assignment: CDR1 MNHEY and CDR2 SVGEGT. Germline trimming cut 2 bases from V and 4 bases from J; bases unmatched to any gene: 8. CDR3 protein: CASSYVVAGFYEQYF. The CDR3 DNA is TGTGCCAGCAGTTACGTAGTAGCGGGCTTTTACGAGCAGTACTTC.

This clonotype was counted ten times or more. The genes are TRBV20-1 and TRBJ2-7, with a possible D match to TRBD2 (5 bases). In germline, CDR1 is DFQATT, CDR2 SNEGSKA (reference sequence). The CDR3 has 14 residues. Trimming left V 5 bases short and J 3 bases short, with 17 bases between. The CDR3 region has the DNA TGCAGTGCTCCGCTTGTTAGCGTTAACTACGAGCAGTACTTC. Residues: CSAPLVSVNYEQYF.

This clonotype was counted many times. The chain recombines TRBV3-1 with TRBJ2-3; 7 nucleotides agree with TRBD2. V was pared by 1 base and J by 2 bases, with 18 bases of the junction left unmatched. Looked up from germline, CDR1 is LGHDT and CDR2 is YNNKEL (reference sequence). The CDR3 runs to 20 residues. CDR3 DNA: TGTGCCAGCAGCCAAGTTAGAGGCTGGATTGGCGGGGGTGTCACAGATACGCAGTATTTT. Translation gives CASSQVRGWIGGGVTDTQYF.

This clonotype has at least ten counts. This sequence joins TRBV12-3 or TRBV12-4 and TRBJ2-5, with 15 bases matching TRBD2. The CDR3 runs to 15 residues. Trimming at V came to 6 bases and at J to 7 bases, leaving 6 bases not matched to a gene. In DNA form, the CDR3 reads TGTGCCAGCAGCTTGGGACTAGCGGGAGGTTGGACCCAGTACTTC. As protein: CASSLGLAGGWTQYF.

J is TRBJ1-1 and V is TRBV11-3, with D unresolved. The CDR3 contains 13 residues. Looked up from germline, CDR1 is SGHNT and CDR2 is YENEEA. V lost 4 bases and J 2 bases, leaving 8 bases between the germline ends. The DNA of the CDR3 is TGTGCCAGCAGCTGGGCGGACAACACTGAAGCTTTCTTT. The encoded protein is CASSWADNTEAFF.

This clonotype appeared many times. V is TRBV12-5 and J is TRBJ2-7; TRBD1 is a possible D gene (5 bases). Trimming removed 6 bases from V and 3 bases from J, with 18 bases in between. This CDR3 region has 15 residues. CDR1 and CDR2 from the germline V gene are LGHNT and FRNRAP. This CDR3 reads CASGLQVRFGYEQYF. CDR3 coding DNA: TGTGCTAGTGGCCTACAGGTCCGGTTTGGCTACGAGCAGTACTTC.

In this sample, this clonotype turned up many times. V usage is TRBV28 and J usage is TRBJ2-1; perhaps TRBD1 as D (7 bases). CDR3 length equals 16 residues. CDR1 and CDR2 (germline): MDHEN, SYDVKM. The V and J ends lost 3 bases and 0 bases respectively, with 12 bases between them. CDR3 residues: CASSFRGANSYNEQFF. CDR3 nucleotide sequence: TGTGCCAGCAGTTTCAGGGGGGCAAACTCCTACAATGAGCAGTTCTTC.

This clonotype was recorded a few times. The gene calls are TRBV28 and TRBJ1-2, with D possibly TRBD1 on 5 matching bases. The length of the CDR3 is 14 residues. The germline gives CDR1 MDHEN, CDR2 SYDVKM. With 5 bases removed from V and 0 bases from J, the gap between germline ends came to 10 bases. Here the CDR3 reads CASSRGMANYGYTF. As DNA, the CDR3 is TGTGCCAGCAGTCGGGGGATGGCTAACTATGGCTACACCTTC.

This clonotype was recorded a few times. The chain joins TRBV19 to TRBJ2-3; D might be TRBD2 (6 bases). V was pared by 7 bases and J by 3 bases, with 14 bases between. Germline lookup yields CDR1 LNHDA and CDR2 SQIVND (reference sequence). The CDR3 loop spans 14 amino acids. CDR3 amino acids: CASTGSFITDTQYF. The CDR3 coding sequence is TGTGCCAGTACCGGGAGCTTTATAACAGATACGCAGTATTTT. Combining the CDR3 with reference TRBV19 and TRBJ2-3 gives the whole variable domain DGGITQSPKYLFRKEGQNVTLSCEQNLNHDAMYWYRQDPGQGLRLIYYSQIVNDFQKGDIAEGYSVSREKKESFPLTVTSAQKNPTAFYLCASTGSFITDTQYFGPGTRLTVL.

This clonotype was seen ten or more times. This rearrangement joins TRBV3-1 to TRBJ2-4; D is uncertain. The germline V gene encodes CDR1 LGHDT and CDR2 YNNKEL (reference sequence). CDR3 size: 15 residues. The V and J ends lost 1 base and 0 bases respectively, with 7 bases between them. CDR3 sequence: CASSQVRLAKNIQYF. In DNA form, the CDR3 reads TGTGCCAGCAGCCAAGTTCGGTTAGCCAAAAACATTCAGTACTTC. The entire variable domain, with the rest obtained from reference TRBV3-1 and TRBJ2-4, is as follows: DTAVSQTPKYLVTQMGNDKSIKCEQNLGHDTMYWYKQDSKKFLKIMFSYNNKELIINETVPNRFSPKSPDKAHLNLHINSLELGDSAVYFCASSQVRLAKNIQYFGAGTRLSVL.

The chain carries TRBV20-1 and TRBJ1-1; TRBD1 might be the D (5 bases). V dropped 8 bases and J dropped 1 base, with 17 bases sitting between them. The CDR3 totals 14 residues. Germline V gene sequence: CDR1 DFQATT, CDR2 SNEGSKA (reference sequence). This CDR3 is CSQTVSQGNTEAFF. The CDR3 DNA is TGCAGTCAAACCGTTTCCCAGGGGAACACTGAAGCTTTCTTT.

This clonotype was detected a few times. The chain is built from TRBV19 and TRBJ1-2, with TRBD1 as a possible D gene (5 bases). CDR3 length equals 15 residues. Germline V gene sequence: CDR1 LNHDA, CDR2 SQIVND (reference sequence). V lost 8 bases and J lost 3, with 19 bases in between. The chain's CDR3 is CASGSGTEIYYGYTF. The CDR3 DNA reads TGTGCCAGTGGGAGCGGGACGGAGATCTACTATGGCTACACCTTC.

This chain uses TRBV9 with TRBJ1-4, with no clear D. This CDR3 region has 15 residues. Germline-derived CDR1 and CDR2 are SGDLS and YYNGEE. V was clipped by 0 bases and J by 2 bases, with 8 bases between them. CDR3 bases: TGTGCCAGCAGCGTAGGGCGGGTGACTAATGAAAAACTGTTTTTT. Translation gives CASSVGRVTNEKLFF.

This clonotype was seen ten or more times. The rearrangement links TRBV5-1 to TRBJ2-7; D not resolved. CDR1 is SGHRS and CDR2 is YFSETQ in the germline V gene. Deletions cut 0 bases from V and 0 bases from J, with 7 bases between. CDR3 size: 14 residues. CDR3 DNA: TGCGCCAGCAGCTTGGACGGAAGCTCCTACGAGCAGTACTTC. As protein: CASSLDGSSYEQYF.

This chain uses TRBV9 with TRBJ2-1; tentative D call: TRBD2 (6 bases). In germline, CDR1 is SGDLS, CDR2 YYNGEE. The CDR3 extends over 15 amino acids. With 2 bases removed from V and 8 bases from J, the gap between germline ends came to 17 bases. The CDR3 spells CASSVPGVGKDEQFF. The DNA for the CDR3 is TGTGCCAGCAGCGTTCCGGGAGTGGGGAAAGATGAGCAGTTCTTC.

This clonotype occurred a few times. The gene calls are TRBV12-3 or TRBV12-4 and TRBJ2-4; possibly TRBD2 for D (6 bases). The CDR3 has 16 residues. The V gene lost 2 bases and the J gene lost 4 bases, with 15 bases spanning the gap. The CDR3 nucleotides are TGTGCCAGCAGTTTAAAGGCTAGCGAGAGAAAAAACATTCAGTACTTC. This gives the protein CASSLKASERKNIQYF.

This clonotype was counted ten times or more. The chain uses TRBV7-2 and TRBJ2-2; 9 bases match TRBD1. V shed 1 base and J 4 bases; nucleotides not matched to a gene: 10. CDR3 length equals 18 residues. Germline loops: CDR1 SGHTA, CDR2 FQGNSA. CDR3 DNA: TGTGCCAGCAGCTTAGTGGCTTTTGGGACAGGGATCACCGGGGAGCTGTTTTTT. This translates into CASSLVAFGTGITGELFF.

This chain connects TRBV28 to TRBJ2-1; TRBD1 might be the D (5 bases). V lost 5 bases and J 6 bases, leaving 8 bases between the germline ends. The length of the CDR3 is 12 residues. Per the germline V gene, CDR1 is MDHEN and CDR2 is SYDVKM. CDR3 amino acids: CASSPRVNEQFF. The CDR3 bases are TGTGCCAGCAGTCCCAGGGTCAATGAGCAGTTCTTC. Complete variable domain (other parts from reference TRBV28 and TRBJ2-1): DVKVTQSSRYLVKRTGEKVFLECVQDMDHENMFWYRQDPGLGLRLIYFSYDVKMKEKGDIPEGYSVSREKKERFSLILESASTNQTSMYLCASSPRVNEQFFGPGTRLTVL.

The chain couples TRBV3-1 to TRBJ2-2; no clear D gene. From germline, CDR1 is LGHDT and CDR2 YNNKEL (reference sequence). V was cut by 4 bases and J by 5 bases, with 8 bases left in between. The CDR3 has 13 residues. The CDR3, as DNA: TGTGCCAGCAGCCCCTCGCGGACCGGGGAGCTGTTTTTT. It encodes CASSPSRTGELFF.

This clonotype was picked up a small number of times. This sequence joins TRBV9 and TRBJ2-7, with unresolved D. Germline CDR1 SGDLS, CDR2 YYNGEE. Trimming stripped 7 bases from V and 2 bases from J, with 10 bases between. The CDR3 is made up of 12 amino acids. The CDR3 is CASGAGAYEQYF. The CDR3 nucleotides are TGTGCCAGCGGCGCTGGGGCCTACGAGCAGTACTTC.

This clonotype was picked up a small number of times. This chain links TRBV24-1 with TRBJ2-5; D uncertain. The CDR3 runs 14 residues. Trimming left V 3 bases short and J 5 bases short, with 12 bases between. From germline, CDR1 is KGHDR and CDR2 SFDVKD. This CDR3 reads CATSDIQLAETQYF. In DNA form, the CDR3 reads TGTGCCACCAGTGATATCCAGTTGGCGGAGACCCAGTACTTC.